Listed below are T cell receptor beta chains from one sample, sequenced in a study of T cell changes during pregnancy in multiple sclerosis. Clones were read by immunoSEQ multiplex PCR, and TCRdb kept only the in-frame ones, dropping some. Here the sample spans 35,000 to 50,000 clones, about 89% being singletons. Material: CD4+ T cells from peripheral blood mononuclear cells, obtained after pregnancy. These receptors originate from a female donor with multiple sclerosis, enrolled in a pregnancy study. CDR3s include the opening cysteine and the closing phenylalanine or tryptophan. D genes are given only for firm matches. Clone size, where shown, is once, few, many, or a class for clones that have expanded.

>.|TRBD2|TRBV30|TRBJ2-5
TGTGCCTGGAGTGGGGGAGGGGCCCGATCCCAAGAGACCCAGTACTTC
CAWSGGGARSQETQYF
>.|TRBD2|TRBV18|TRBJ2-3
TGTGCCAGCTCATCTCCTAGCGGGAGGACAGATACGCAGTATTTT
CASSSPSGRTDTQYF
>.|.|TRBV7-9|TRBJ2-7
TGTGCCAGCAGCGAAGAGGTAACGTCCTACTTC
CASSEEVTSYF
>.|.|TRBV30|TRBJ1-1
TGTGCCTGTAATAGGGGCACTGAAGCTTTCTTT
CACNRGTEAFF
>.|TRBD1|TRBV6-1|TRBJ2-7
TGTGCCAGCAGTGAAGCGGAGACAGGGGACCACGAGCAGTACTTC
CASSEAETGDHEQYF
>.|.|TRBV5-1|TRBJ2-1
TGCGCCAGCAGCGGAGGGGACAGAGGCAGGAGGGGCAATGAGCAGTTCTTC
CASSGGDRGRRGNEQFF
>.|TRBD1|TRBV5-1|TRBJ1-5
TGCGCCAGCAGCCCGGGGACAGGCAGCAATCAGCCCCAGCATTTT
CASSPGTGSNQPQHF
>.|.|TRBV11-3|TRBJ2-3
TGTGCCAGCAGCTTGAGGACAGATACGCAGTATTTT
CASSLRTDTQYF
>.|.|TRBV28|TRBJ1-5
TGTGCCAGCAGTGAACAGAGAAATCAGCCCCAGCATTTT
CASSEQRNQPQHF
>once|.|TRBV5-5|TRBJ2-1
TGTGCCAGCAGCCTGACTAGATTCAATGAGCAGTTCTTC
CASSLTRFNEQFF
>.|TRBD2|TRBV6-1|TRBJ2-2
TGTGCCAGCAGTGTCCCGGGACTAGCGGGAACCGGGGAGCTGTTTTTT
CASSVPGLAGTGELFF
>.|TRBD1|TRBV5-1|TRBJ2-5
TGCGCCAGCAGCGGTTCCCAGGGGGCCCTGGAGACCCAGTACTTC
CASSGSQGALETQYF
>once|TRBD1|TRBV18|TRBJ1-5
TGTGCCAGCTCACCAGGGACAGGGGGCAAGAGGCAGCCCCAGCATTTT
CASSPGTGGKRQPQHF
>.|TRBD2|TRBV10-2|TRBJ2-3
TGCGCCAGCAGTGCTTGGCGGGAGGCCACAGATACGCAGTATTTT
CASSAWREATDTQYF
>.|TRBD1|TRBV19|TRBJ1-1
TGTGCCAGTAGCCCTGACAGGGGGCGAACTGAAGCTTTCTTT
CASSPDRGRTEAFF
>.|TRBD1|TRBV6-1|TRBJ2-5
TGTGCCAGCAGTGAAGAAATGGGCAGGGGGCGTAGTGAGACCCAGTACTTC
CASSEEMGRGRSETQYF
>.|.|TRBV18|TRBJ2-3
TGTGCCAGCTCCGATGTACGGGGCACAGATACGCAGTATTTT
CASSDVRGTDTQYF
>.|.|TRBV14|TRBJ2-3
TGTGCCAGCAGCCACGGAGGCACTACGCAGTATTTT
CASSHGGTTQYF
>once|.|TRBV28|TRBJ1-1
TGTGCCAGCAGATCCACCGGGAACACTGAAGCTTTCTTT
CASRSTGNTEAFF
>.|.|TRBV5-4|TRBJ2-5
TGTGCCAGCAGTTTAGGGAGGCGGAAAGAGACCCAGTACTTC
CASSLGRRKETQYF
>many|.|TRBV6-6|TRBJ1-5
TGTGCCGGCAGGGAGGACGGCAATCAGCCCCAGCATTTT
CAGREDGNQPQHF
>.|TRBD1|TRBV5-4|TRBJ2-7
TGTGCCAGCAGCGGAAAGGACAGGGCGGACGAGCAGTACTTC
CASSGKDRADEQYF
>.|TRBD1|TRBV5-1|TRBJ2-7
TGCGCCAGCAGCTTAGGGGGCCCCTACGAGCAGTACTTC
CASSLGGPYEQYF
>.|.|TRBV28|TRBJ2-1
TGTGCCAGCAGCCCCTCCACTAGTTTCTCCAATGAGCAGTTCTTC
CASSPSTSFSNEQFF
>.|.|TRBV18|TRBJ2-5
TGTGCCAGCGAACAACAAGAGACCCAGTACTTC
CASEQQETQYF
>.|TRBD2|TRBV18|TRBJ2-7
TGTGCCAGCTCACGGGGACTAGCGGGAACCCTCGAGCAGTACTTC
CASSRGLAGTLEQYF
>.|.|TRBV7-2|TRBJ1-3
TGTGCCAGCAGCGGCGAGGGCCGCTCTGGAAACACCATATATTTT
CASSGEGRSGNTIYF
>.|TRBD1|TRBV18|TRBJ1-1
TGTGCCAGCTCACCCACAGGGGGGGAGAACACTGAAGCTTTCTTT
CASSPTGGENTEAFF
>.|TRBD2|TRBV9|TRBJ2-3
TGTGCCAGCAGCCTAGCGGGTTTGATGACAGATACGCAGTATTTT
CASSLAGLMTDTQYF